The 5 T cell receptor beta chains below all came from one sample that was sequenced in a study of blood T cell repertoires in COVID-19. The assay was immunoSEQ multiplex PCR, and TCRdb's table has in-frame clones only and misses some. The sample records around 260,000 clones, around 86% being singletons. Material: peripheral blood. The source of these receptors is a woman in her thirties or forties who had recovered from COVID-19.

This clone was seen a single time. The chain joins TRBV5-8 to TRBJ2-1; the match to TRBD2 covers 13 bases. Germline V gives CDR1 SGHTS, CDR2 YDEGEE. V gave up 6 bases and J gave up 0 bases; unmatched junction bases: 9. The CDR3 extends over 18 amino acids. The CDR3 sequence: CASTQTGLAGVSYNEQFF. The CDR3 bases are TGTGCCAGCACACAGACTGGACTAGCGGGAGTCTCCTACAATGAGCAGTTCTTC.

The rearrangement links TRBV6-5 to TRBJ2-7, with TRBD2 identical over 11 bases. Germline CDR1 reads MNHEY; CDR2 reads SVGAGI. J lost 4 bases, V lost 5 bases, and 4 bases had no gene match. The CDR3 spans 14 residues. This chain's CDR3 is CASSPSGRMYEQYF. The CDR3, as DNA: TGTGCCAGCAGTCCTAGCGGGAGGATGTACGAGCAGTACTTC.

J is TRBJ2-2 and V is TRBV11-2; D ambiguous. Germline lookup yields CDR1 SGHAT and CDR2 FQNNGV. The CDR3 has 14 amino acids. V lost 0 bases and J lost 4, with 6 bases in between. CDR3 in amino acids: CASSLDVATGELFF. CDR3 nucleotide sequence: TGTGCCAGCAGCTTAGATGTAGCCACCGGGGAGCTGTTTTTT. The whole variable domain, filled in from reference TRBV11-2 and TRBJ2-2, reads EAGVAQSPRYKIIEKRQSVAFWCNPISGHATLYWYQQILGQGPKLLIQFQNNGVVDDSQLPKDRFSAERLKGVDSTLKIQPAKLEDSAVYLCASSLDVATGELFFGEGSRLTVL.

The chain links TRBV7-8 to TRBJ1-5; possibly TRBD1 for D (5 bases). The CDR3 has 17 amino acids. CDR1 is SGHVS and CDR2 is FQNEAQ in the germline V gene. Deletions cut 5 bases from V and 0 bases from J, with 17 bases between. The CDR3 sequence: CASSLLGRENSNQPQHF. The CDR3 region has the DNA TGTGCCAGCAGCCTCCTGGGCAGGGAAAATAGCAATCAGCCCCAGCATTTT. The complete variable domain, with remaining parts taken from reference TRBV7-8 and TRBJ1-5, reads GAGVSQSPRYKVAKRGQDVALRCDPISGHVSLFWYQQALGQGPEFLTYFQNEAQLDKSGLPSDRFFAERPEGSVSTLKIQRTQQEDSAVYLCASSLLGRENSNQPQHFGDGTRLSIL.

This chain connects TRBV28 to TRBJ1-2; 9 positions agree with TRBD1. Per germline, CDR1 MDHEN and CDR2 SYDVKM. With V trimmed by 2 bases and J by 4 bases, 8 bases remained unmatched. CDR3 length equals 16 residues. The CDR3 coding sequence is TGTGCCAGCAGTTTAACGGGACAGGGAGGTGGCTATGGCTACACCTTC. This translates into CASSLTGQGGGYGYTF.